Below, one T cell receptor (beta chain) is given with its context. Its antigen is unknown. Germline V CDR1 and CDR2: LNHNV, YYDKDF (reference sequence). The CDR3 runs 14 residues. Trimming took 6 bases from V and 3 from J; bases not matched to a gene: 5. This sample is drawn from a study of Ad26.COV2.S vaccination and SARS-CoV-2 variants. Background on the study: Ad26.COV2.S was injected intramuscularly once or twice, 56 days apart. Whole-study results and caveats: Reportedly, spike-specific CD8+ and CD4+ T cell responses achieved substantial breadth once vaccination had taken place. The analyses of TCR breadth and depth may have understated the size of total T cell responses.

The assay was immunoSEQ multiplex PCR, and TCRdb's table has in-frame clones only and misses some. Among about 350,000 clones listed, around 86% were seen once. Described treatment: roughly 19 received Ad26.COV2.S at low or high dose, single or two shots; about 5 received placebo; per-sample allocation not given. Sampling was performed 63 days after the first vaccine or placebo injection. At a Boston site, the person donating was an adult of 18-55 years. The chain uses TRBV15 and TRBJ1-1, with 9 bases matching TRBD1. The sample consisted of peripheral blood, taken in a trial of Ad26.COV2.S vaccine versus placebo. The sequence was obtained from a person aged 18 to 59 who received the Ad26.COV2.S COVID-19 vaccine or a placebo. CDR3 bases: TGTGCCACCAGTACAGGGGGCGCGGACACTGAAGCTTTCTTT. Protein: CATSTGGADTEAFF.